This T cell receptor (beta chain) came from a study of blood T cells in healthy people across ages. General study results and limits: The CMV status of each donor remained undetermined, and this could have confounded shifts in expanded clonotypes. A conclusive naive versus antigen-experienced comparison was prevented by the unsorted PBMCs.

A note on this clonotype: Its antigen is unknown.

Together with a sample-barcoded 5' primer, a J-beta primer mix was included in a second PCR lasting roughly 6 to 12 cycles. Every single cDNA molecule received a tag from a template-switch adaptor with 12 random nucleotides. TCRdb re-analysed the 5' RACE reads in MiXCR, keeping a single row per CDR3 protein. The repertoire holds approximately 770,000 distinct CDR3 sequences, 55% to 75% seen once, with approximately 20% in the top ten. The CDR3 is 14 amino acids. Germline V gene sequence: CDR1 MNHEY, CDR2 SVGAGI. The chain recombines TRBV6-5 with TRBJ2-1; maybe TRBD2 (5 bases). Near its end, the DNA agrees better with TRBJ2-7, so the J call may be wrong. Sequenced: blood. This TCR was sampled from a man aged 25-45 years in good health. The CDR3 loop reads CASADRGSYNEQYF. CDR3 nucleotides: TGTGCCAGCGCCGATCGGGGTTCCTACAATGAGCAGTACTTC.